Reported below is one T cell receptor (beta chain). The antigen remains unidentified. Around 10 milliliters of peripheral blood were drawn from each donor. Germline values: CDR1 SNHLY, CDR2 FYNNEI. J gave up 8 bases and V 4 bases, and 16 bases lay outside the gene matches. CDR3 length: 17 residues. This record belongs to a study of type 1 and type 2 diabetes patients. Study findings and constraints: Highly-expanded CD4+ clones were few in type 2 diabetes, median one, more than 3.5% of reads.

Amplification started from genomic DNA. The TCR beta CDR3 region was amplified using 30 forward and 13 reverse primers. Via MiXCR, TCRdb re-called the multiplex PCR reads, giving one row per CDR3 protein. The sample lists about 290,000 distinct CDR3 sequences, 45% to 60% occurring once. V usage is TRBV2 and J usage is TRBJ2-1, with 8 bases identical to TRBD1. The receptor was derived from a young man with type 2 diabetes. The specimen sequenced was peripheral blood mononuclear cells (PBMCs). Here the CDR3 DNA reads TGTGCCAGCAGTGGAGCCTTGAAGGACAGGGCTCTCCATGAGCAGTTCTTC. This encodes CASSGALKDRALHEQFF. The variable domain in full, completed from reference TRBV2 and TRBJ2-1, reads EPEVTQTPSHQVTQMGQEVILRCVPISNHLYFYWYRQILGQKVEFLVSFYNNEISEKSEIFDDQFSVERPDGSNFTLKIRSTKLEDSAMYFCASSGALKDRALHEQFFGPGTRLTVL.